The 31 T cell receptor beta chains presented below share a single source sample, sequenced in a study of CD8 T cells in ankylosing spondylitis. TCRdb ran MiXCR on the 5' RACE reads and lists one entry per CDR3 protein. Counted here are roughly 150,000 distinct CDR3 sequences, roughly 31% occurring once; the ten biggest clones make up around 6.2%. Material for sequencing was synovial fluid, either unsorted or a sorted T cell fraction (not recorded which). Receptor source: a male donor with ankylosing spondylitis.

The genes are TRBV28 and TRBJ2-7; D remains ambiguous. The CDR3 is 13 residues long. Looked up from germline, CDR1 is MDHEN and CDR2 is SYDVKM. Trimming pared 5 bases from V and 3 bases from J, leaving 11 bases between. CDR3 nucleotides: TGTGCCAGCAGTCCCCCCCCCAACTACGAGCAGTACTTC. Its protein product is CASSPPPNYEQYF.

This sequence joins TRBV30 and TRBJ1-5; 9 nucleotides align to TRBD1. This CDR3 contains 15 residues. After removal of 1 base from V and 4 bases from J, the junction contained 5 bases not matched to a gene. CDR1 is GTSNPN and CDR2 is SVGIG in the germline V gene (reference sequence). The CDR3 sequence: CAWSATGTGNQPQHF. In DNA form, the CDR3 reads TGTGCCTGGAGTGCCACCGGGACAGGGAATCAGCCCCAGCATTTT.

This clonotype appeared a single time. The DNA for the CDR3 is TGCAGCGTTGGGGGTTTGAACACTGAAGCTTTCTTT. This translates into CSVGGLNTEAFF. J is TRBJ1-1 and V is TRBV29-1, with unresolved D. V was clipped by 4 bases and J by 0 bases, with 6 bases between them. The germline V gene has CDR1 SQVTM and CDR2 ANQGSEA. The CDR3 spans 12 residues.

The gene calls are TRBV20-1 and TRBJ2-1; 7 bases are shared with TRBD2. The CDR3 consists of 16 residues. V lost 3 bases, J lost 0 bases, and 8 bases stayed unmatched. Germline loops: CDR1 DFQATT, CDR2 SNEGSKA (reference sequence). The chain's CDR3 is CSASPKGGSSYNEQFF. In DNA, the CDR3 is TGCAGTGCTAGTCCCAAGGGCGGGAGCTCCTACAATGAGCAGTTCTTC.

The CDR3 sequence: CASSYQGKDTEAFF. CDR3 nucleotide sequence: TGTGCCAGCAGTTACCAGGGAAAAGACACTGAAGCTTTCTTT. This sequence joins TRBV28 and TRBJ1-1; D may be TRBD1 (5 bases). Germline V gene lookup returns CDR1 MDHEN and CDR2 SYDVKM. V was cut by 4 bases and J by 3 bases, with 12 bases left in between. The CDR3 has 14 amino acids.

This clonotype occurred a few times. The rearrangement uses TRBV2 and TRBJ2-3, with D tentatively TRBD2 (6 bases). Germline V gene lookup returns CDR1 SNHLY and CDR2 FYNNEI. Trimming took 3 bases from V and 0 from J, leaving 13 bases between them. This CDR3 spans 16 amino acids. The CDR3 DNA reads as TGTGCCAGCAGTGAGGGGGACTCTTCTAGCACAGATACGCAGTATTTT. This codes for CASSEGDSSSTDTQYF. The variable domain in full, completed from reference TRBV2 and TRBJ2-3, reads EPEVTQTPSHQVTQMGQEVILRCVPISNHLYFYWYRQILGQKVEFLVSFYNNEISEKSEIFDDQFSVERPDGSNFTLKIRSTKLEDSAMYFCASSEGDSSSTDTQYFGPGTRLTVL.

This clonotype has at least ten counts. The chain links TRBV7-2 to TRBJ2-1; D possibly corresponds to TRBD1 (6 bases). V was clipped by 1 base and J by 4 bases, with 11 bases between them. The CDR3 is 15 residues long. Germline V gene lookup returns CDR1 SGHTA and CDR2 FQGNSA. In DNA form, the CDR3 reads TGTGCCAGCAGCTTAGAGGACAGCAAATACAATGAGCAGTTCTTC. Its protein product is CASSLEDSKYNEQFF. The complete variable domain, with remaining parts taken from reference TRBV7-2 and TRBJ2-1, reads GAGVSQSPSNKVTEKGKDVELRCDPISGHTALYWYRQSLGQGLEFLIYFQGNSAPDKSGLPSDRFSAERTGGSVSTLTIQRTQQEDSAVYLCASSLEDSKYNEQFFGPGTRLTVL.

The V gene is TRBV20-1, the J gene TRBJ2-5; D is possibly TRBD1 (5 bases). CDR1 is DFQATT, CDR2 SNEGSKA, per germline (reference sequence). V was clipped by 6 bases and J by 2 bases, with 13 bases between them. This CDR3 region has 13 residues. CDR3 loop: CSAPGQVQETQYF. The DNA of the CDR3 is TGCAGTGCGCCAGGACAAGTACAAGAGACCCAGTACTTC.

Only a few counts were recorded for this clonotype. The chain joins TRBV7-3 to TRBJ2-3; possible D gene TRBD2, 6 bases. V lost 2 bases and J 2 bases, leaving 11 bases between the germline ends. CDR3 size: 15 residues. Germline-derived CDR1 and CDR2 are SGHTA and FQGTGA. The CDR3 here is CASSLGGELTDTQYF. The CDR3 DNA reads as TGTGCCAGCAGCTTAGGCGGGGAACTCACAGATACGCAGTATTTT.

The table lists this clonotype with a few counts. This chain links TRBV10-1 with TRBJ2-1; 10 positions match TRBD2. This CDR3 is 17 amino acids long. V gave up 6 bases and J gave up 0 bases; unmatched junction bases: 8. Germline CDR1 and CDR2: WNHNN and SYGVQD (reference sequence). In nucleotides, the CDR3 is TGCGCCAGCAGCCGTAGCGGGGGGCCTCCCTCCTACAATGAGCAGTTCTTC. As protein: CASSRSGGPPSYNEQFF.

The rearrangement joins TRBV11-1 to TRBJ2-1, with TRBD2 matching 10 bases. The CDR3 has 14 residues. The V segment lost 3 bases and the J segment 10 bases; nucleotides outside the gene matches: 6. Germline values: CDR1 SGHAT, CDR2 FQDESV (reference sequence). CDR3 nucleotides: TGTGCCAGCAGCTTTAGGACTAGCGGCGGCGAGCAGTTCTTC. Its translation: CASSFRTSGGEQFF.

The sample holds a few counts of this clonotype. This sequence joins TRBV12-3 or TRBV12-4 and TRBJ1-1; 9 bases are shared with TRBD1. This CDR3 has 16 amino acids. V gave up 3 bases and J gave up 1 base; unmatched junction bases: 6. In DNA form, the CDR3 reads TGTGCCAGCAGTTTTTACCGGGACAGGGAGAACACTGAAGCTTTCTTT. This encodes CASSFYRDRENTEAFF.

In this sample, this clonotype turned up many times. The chain employs TRBV7-2 and TRBJ2-1; the D gene is possibly TRBD1 (5 bases). Trimming left V 2 bases short and J 9 bases short, with 5 bases between. Germline V gene sequence: CDR1 SGHTA, CDR2 FQGNSA. The CDR3 runs 11 residues. The CDR3 here is CASSLRGEQFF. CDR3 nucleotide sequence: TGTGCCAGCAGCTTAAGGGGTGAGCAGTTCTTC.

The chain has TRBV11-2 and TRBJ2-1; D is ambiguous. V dropped 5 bases and J dropped 10 bases, with 15 bases sitting between them. The CDR3 sequence is 13 residues long. In germline, CDR1 is SGHAT, CDR2 FQNNGV. CDR3 nucleotide sequence: TGTGCCAGCAGCCAAAGGCGGTTAGGGGAGCAGTTCTTC. Protein product: CASSQRRLGEQFF.

In this sample, this clonotype turned up a few times. This sequence joins TRBV20-1 and TRBJ2-1, with TRBD1 matching 10 bases. The J segment lost 14 bases and the V segment lost 7 bases, leaving 11 bases of the junction unmatched. The CDR3 is 12 residues long. Per germline, CDR1 DFQATT and CDR2 SNEGSKA (reference sequence). The CDR3 reads CSVAIPGQGKFF. In DNA, the CDR3 is TGCAGTGTCGCTATACCGGGACAGGGGAAGTTCTTC.

This clonotype was detected only a few times. J is TRBJ1-1 and V is TRBV28; D is undetermined. Looked up from germline, CDR1 is MDHEN and CDR2 is SYDVKM. V lost 6 bases and J lost 0, with 11 bases in between. CDR3 length equals 14 residues. In DNA, the CDR3 is TGTGCCAGCAGCCGTATTACCCTGAACACTGAAGCTTTCTTT. Its translation: CASSRITLNTEAFF.

This clonotype was detected many times. V is TRBV18 and J is TRBJ2-1; D ambiguous. The CDR3 spans 12 residues. The V gene's germline CDR1 is KGHSH and CDR2 LQKENI. Trimming left V 5 bases short and J 8 bases short, with 10 bases between. This CDR3 reads CASSSLTYEQFF. The CDR3 coding sequence is TGTGCCAGCTCATCCCTGACTTATGAGCAGTTCTTC.

The chain uses TRBV29-1 and TRBJ2-2, with D possibly TRBD1 on 6 matching bases. The CDR3 spans 14 residues. V was pared by 7 bases and J by 0 bases, with 12 bases between. Germline lookup yields CDR1 SQVTM and CDR2 ANQGSEA. CDR3 DNA: TGCAGCGGAAAGGGACAATCGAACACCGGGGAGCTGTTTTTT. Encoded protein: CSGKGQSNTGELFF.

The sample holds a few counts of this clonotype. V gene TRBV13 combines with J gene TRBJ2-1; D gene unclear. The CDR3 totals 16 residues. The V gene's germline CDR1 is PRHDT and CDR2 FYEKMQ (reference sequence). Between the trimmed V and J ends, which lost 2 bases and 0 bases, there was a span of 11 bases. CDR3 nucleotide sequence: TGTGCCAGCAGCTTATCCCCTCGGAGCTCCTACAATGAGCAGTTCTTC. Encoded protein: CASSLSPRSSYNEQFF. Full variable domain (rest looked up from reference TRBV13 and TRBJ2-1): AAGVIQSPRHLIKEKRETATLKCYPIPRHDTVYWYQQGPGQDPQFLISFYEKMQSDKGSIPDRFSAQQFSDYHSELNMSSLELGDSALYFCASSLSPRSSYNEQFFGPGTRLTVL.

This clonotype was seen more than once but under ten times. The chain is built from TRBV2 and TRBJ2-3; possible D gene TRBD1, 5 bases. The CDR3 extends over 15 amino acids. Germline CDR1 is SNHLY and CDR2 is FYNNEI. The V and J ends lost 4 bases and 0 bases respectively, with 11 bases between them. The CDR3 region is CASSVTAPSTDTQYF. CDR3 DNA: TGTGCCAGCAGTGTGACAGCACCTAGCACAGATACGCAGTATTTT.

The rearrangement joins TRBV24-1 to TRBJ2-6, with D unresolved. The V gene lost 9 bases and the J gene lost 3 bases, with 29 bases spanning the gap. This CDR3 is built from 20 residues. Germline values: CDR1 KGHDR, CDR2 SFDVKD. The CDR3 DNA sequence: TGTGCCACCCCGATAGTGGTTGGGTCGTCTTGGTATAGTGGGGCCAACGTCCTGACTTTC. It translates to CATPIVVGSSWYSGANVLTF.

This clonotype occurred a few times. This rearrangement joins TRBV28 to TRBJ2-7; D gene unclear. The CDR3 runs to 13 residues. From germline, CDR1 is MDHEN and CDR2 SYDVKM. V was shortened by 1 base and J by 3 bases, with 7 bases between the two germline ends. CDR3 residues: CASSLLSGYEQYF. The CDR3 nucleotides read TGTGCCAGCAGTTTATTATCAGGCTACGAGCAGTACTTC.

This sequence joins TRBV9 and TRBJ2-2; D is unclear. Germline V lookup: CDR1 SGDLS, CDR2 YYNGEE. This CDR3 comprises 14 residues. Between the trimmed V and J ends, which lost 0 bases and 5 bases, there was a span of 8 bases. CDR3 in DNA: TGTGCCAGCAGCGTAGTTGGGGATACCGGGGAGCTGTTTTTT. Amino acid sequence: CASSVVGDTGELFF. Supplemented by reference TRBV9 and TRBJ2-2, the full variable domain reads DSGVTQTPKHLITATGQRVTLRCSPRSGDLSVYWYQQSLDQGLQFLIQYYNGEERAKGNILERFSAQQFPDLHSELNLSSLELGDSALYFCASSVVGDTGELFFGEGSRLTVL.

V usage is TRBV25-1 and J usage is TRBJ2-1, with D tentatively TRBD2 (5 bases). Germline V gene lookup returns CDR1 MGHDK and CDR2 SYGVNS. Deletions cut 4 bases from V and 11 bases from J, with 12 bases between. The CDR3 is 12 amino acids. CDR3 in DNA: TGTGCCAGCAGTGGGACTCCTACTAAGCAGTTCTTC. This gives the protein CASSGTPTKQFF.

The sample holds a few counts of this clonotype. The chain couples TRBV10-3 to TRBJ1-1, with D maybe TRBD1 (5 bases). Germline V gene sequence: CDR1 ENHRY, CDR2 SYGVKD. This CDR3 region has 15 residues. Trimming cost V 2 bases and J 2 bases, with 12 bases left between them. The CDR3 coding sequence is TGTGCCATCAGTGAGGTCCTCGGGGGTAACACTGAAGCTTTCTTT. As protein: CAISEVLGGNTEAFF.

V is TRBV20-1 and J is TRBJ2-3; 11 positions agree with TRBD2. This CDR3 spans 15 amino acids. Germline CDR1 and CDR2: DFQATT and SNEGSKA (reference sequence). Germline trimming cut 3 bases from V and 3 bases from J; bases unmatched to any gene: 5. CDR3 in DNA: TGCAGTGCTAGTAATAGCGGGGGGGCGACAGATACGCAGTATTTT. Translating gives CSASNSGGATDTQYF.

The chain recombines TRBV9 with TRBJ1-6; possibly TRBD1 for D (6 bases). Looked up from germline, CDR1 is SGDLS and CDR2 is YYNGEE. CDR3 length: 15 amino acids. Trimming stripped 6 bases from V and 7 bases from J, with 17 bases between. The CDR3 here is CASTKLGGGNSPLHF. The CDR3, as DNA: TGTGCCAGCACCAAATTAGGGGGTGGAAATTCACCCCTCCACTTT. Complete variable domain (other parts from reference TRBV9 and TRBJ1-6): DSGVTQTPKHLITATGQRVTLRCSPRSGDLSVYWYQQSLDQGLQFLIQYYNGEERAKGNILERFSAQQFPDLHSELNLSSLELGDSALYFCASTKLGGGNSPLHFGNGTRLTVT.

At least ten counts were recorded for this clonotype. The genes are TRBV29-1 and TRBJ2-2; 7 nucleotides match TRBD2. V lost 4 bases to trimming and J lost 2 bases; unmatched junction nucleotides: 10. The CDR3 has 16 residues. The germline CDR1 and CDR2 sequences are SQVTM and ANQGSEA. The CDR3 bases are TGCAGCGTTGGATCGAGCGGGGCCTCAAACACCGGGGAGCTGTTTTTT. As protein: CSVGSSGASNTGELFF.

The chain couples TRBV16 to TRBJ2-7; TRBD2 matches at 10 bases. Germline values: CDR1 KGHSY, CDR2 FQNENV. This CDR3 region has 16 residues. With V trimmed by 2 bases and J by 7 bases, 11 bases remained unmatched. The CDR3 loop is CASSQAGSSGSAEQYF. The DNA for the CDR3 is TGTGCCAGCAGCCAAGCCGGCTCTAGCGGGAGTGCAGAGCAGTACTTC.

The table lists this clonotype with a few counts. V usage is TRBV11-2 and J usage is TRBJ2-7; D uncertain. V gave up 1 base and J gave up 5 bases, with 9 bases separating them. CDR3 size: 13 residues. The germline gives CDR1 SGHAT, CDR2 FQNNGV. The CDR3 DNA sequence: TGTGCCAGCAGCTTAGGTCTATCTCACGAGCAGTACTTC. Its translation is CASSLGLSHEQYF.

This clonotype occurred many times. The chain recombines TRBV20-1 with TRBJ1-2, with D uncertain. This CDR3 has 17 amino acids. Germline CDR1 and CDR2: DFQATT and SNEGSKA (reference sequence). V was pared by 1 base and J by 2 bases, with 20 bases between. The CDR3 sequence is CSARGAVGREQNYGYTF. The CDR3 DNA sequence: TGCAGTGCTAGAGGGGCGGTCGGAAGGGAGCAAAACTATGGCTACACCTTC.